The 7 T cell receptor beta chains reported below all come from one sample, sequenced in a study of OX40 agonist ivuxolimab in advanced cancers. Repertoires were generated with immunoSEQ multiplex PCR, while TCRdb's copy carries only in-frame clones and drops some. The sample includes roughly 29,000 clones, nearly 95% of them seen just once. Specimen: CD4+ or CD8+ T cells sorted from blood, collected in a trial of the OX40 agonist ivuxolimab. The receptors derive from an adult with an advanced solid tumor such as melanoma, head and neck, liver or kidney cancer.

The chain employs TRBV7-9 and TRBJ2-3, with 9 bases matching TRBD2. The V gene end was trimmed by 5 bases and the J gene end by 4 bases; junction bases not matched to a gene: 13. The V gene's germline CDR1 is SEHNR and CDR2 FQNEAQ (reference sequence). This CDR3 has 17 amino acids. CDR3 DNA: TGTGCCAGCAGCCGATTAAATAGCGGGAGTCGCGCAGATACGCAGTATTTT. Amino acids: CASSRLNSGSRADTQYF.

This chain's CDR3 is CASSRQGEGETQYF. The CDR3 coding sequence is TGTGCCAGCAGCCGACAGGGTGAAGGGGAGACCCAGTACTTC. This rearrangement joins TRBV6-5 to TRBJ2-5; 7 nucleotides align to TRBD1. The CDR3 extends over 14 amino acids. The V gene end was trimmed by 6 bases and the J gene end by 5 bases; junction bases not matched to a gene: 9. The V gene's germline CDR1 is MNHEY and CDR2 SVGAGI.

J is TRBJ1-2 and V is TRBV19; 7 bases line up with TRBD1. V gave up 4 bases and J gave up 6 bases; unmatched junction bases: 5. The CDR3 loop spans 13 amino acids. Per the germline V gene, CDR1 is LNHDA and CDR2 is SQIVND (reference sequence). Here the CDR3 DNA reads TGTGCCAGTAGTAATGGACAGGTGAATGGCTACACCTTC. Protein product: CASSNGQVNGYTF.

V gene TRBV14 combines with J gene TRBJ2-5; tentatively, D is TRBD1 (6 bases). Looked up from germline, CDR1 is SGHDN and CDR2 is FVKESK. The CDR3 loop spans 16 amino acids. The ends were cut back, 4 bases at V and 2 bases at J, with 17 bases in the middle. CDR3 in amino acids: CASSRRDTLFQETQYF. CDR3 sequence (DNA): TGTGCCAGCAGCCGCCGGGACACGCTATTTCAAGAGACCCAGTACTTC.

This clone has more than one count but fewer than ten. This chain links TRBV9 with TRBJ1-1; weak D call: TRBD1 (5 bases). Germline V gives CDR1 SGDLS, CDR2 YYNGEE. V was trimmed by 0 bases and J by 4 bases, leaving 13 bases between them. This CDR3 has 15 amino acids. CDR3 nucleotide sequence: TGTGCCAGCAGCGTAGTAAGGGCAGGGAGCACTGAAGCTTTCTTT. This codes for CASSVVRAGSTEAFF.

CDR3 protein: CASSLGGEGGTEAFF. The CDR3 region has the DNA TGTGCCAGCAGCTTAGGTGGGGAGGGGGGCACTGAAGCTTTCTTT. The chain uses TRBV7-6 and TRBJ1-1; maybe TRBD1 (6 bases). Looked up from germline, CDR1 is SGHVS and CDR2 is FNYEAQ. CDR3 size: 15 residues. The ends were cut back, 1 base at V and 4 bases at J, with 13 bases in the middle.

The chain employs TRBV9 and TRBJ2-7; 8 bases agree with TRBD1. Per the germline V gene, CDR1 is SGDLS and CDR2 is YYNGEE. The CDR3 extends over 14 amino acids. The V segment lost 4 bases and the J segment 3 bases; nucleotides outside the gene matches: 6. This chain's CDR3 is CASSLGTGVYEQYF. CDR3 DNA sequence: TGTGCCAGCAGCCTGGGGACAGGAGTCTACGAGCAGTACTTC.